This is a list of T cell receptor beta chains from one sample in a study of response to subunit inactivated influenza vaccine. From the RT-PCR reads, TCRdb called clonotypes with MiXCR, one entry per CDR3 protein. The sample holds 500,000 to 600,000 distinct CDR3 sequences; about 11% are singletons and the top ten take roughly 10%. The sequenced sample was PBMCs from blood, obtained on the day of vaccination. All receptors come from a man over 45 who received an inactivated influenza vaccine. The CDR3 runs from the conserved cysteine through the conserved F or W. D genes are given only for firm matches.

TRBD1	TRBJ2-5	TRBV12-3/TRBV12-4	CASSGTGTETQYF
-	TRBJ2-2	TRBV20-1	CSASQVDENTGELFF
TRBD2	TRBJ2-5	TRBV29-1	CSGGGEGSETQYF
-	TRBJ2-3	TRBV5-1	CASKRAGARDTQYF
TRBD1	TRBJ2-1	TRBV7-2	CASSLAGLGQPGWDEQFF
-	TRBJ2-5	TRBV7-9	CASSSRDKGLRQETQYF
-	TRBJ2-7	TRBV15	CATSMVRTVGSYEQYF
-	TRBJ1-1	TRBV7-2	CASSLAPREAEAFF
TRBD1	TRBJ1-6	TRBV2	CASSLGQKYNSPLHF
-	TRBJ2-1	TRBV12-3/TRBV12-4	CASSLEDGSSYNEQFF
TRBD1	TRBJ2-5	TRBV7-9	CASSSRDRGWQETQYF
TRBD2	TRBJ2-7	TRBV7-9	CASSSPLAGGYEQYF
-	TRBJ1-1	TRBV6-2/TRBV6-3	CASSPRLQTLEAFF
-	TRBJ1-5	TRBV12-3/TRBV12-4	CASSGQIYSNQPQHF
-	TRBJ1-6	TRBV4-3	CASSQEGSSPLHF
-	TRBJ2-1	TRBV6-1	CASSRTVGRGDEQFF
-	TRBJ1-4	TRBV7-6	CASSRTRTRSLIGLFF
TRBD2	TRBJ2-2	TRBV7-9	CASSSLISGSSGELFF
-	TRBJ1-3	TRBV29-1	CSDLDRSSGNTIYF
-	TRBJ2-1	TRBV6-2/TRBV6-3	CASSYSGASNEQFF
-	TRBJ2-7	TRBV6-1	CASSVGRGGEQYF
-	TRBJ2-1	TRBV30	CAWTVNNEQFF
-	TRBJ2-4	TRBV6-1	CASSERGILAKNIQYF
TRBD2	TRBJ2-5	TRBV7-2	CASSLALAGARETQYF
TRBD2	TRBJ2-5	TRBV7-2	CASSFRAGGRETQYF
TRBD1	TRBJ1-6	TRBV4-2	CASSQARGRDNSPLHF
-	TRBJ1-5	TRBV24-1	CATSDWGGQPQHF
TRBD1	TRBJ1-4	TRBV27	CASSMDRTPWEKLFF